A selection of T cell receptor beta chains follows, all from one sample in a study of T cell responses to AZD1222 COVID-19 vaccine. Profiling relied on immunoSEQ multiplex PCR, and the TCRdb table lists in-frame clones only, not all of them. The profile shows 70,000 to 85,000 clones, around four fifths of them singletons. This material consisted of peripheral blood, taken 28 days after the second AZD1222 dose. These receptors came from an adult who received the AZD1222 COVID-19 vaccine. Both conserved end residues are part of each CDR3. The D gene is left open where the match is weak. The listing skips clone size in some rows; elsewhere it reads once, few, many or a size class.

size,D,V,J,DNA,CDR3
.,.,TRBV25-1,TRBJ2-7,TGTGCCAGCAGTGAATATCAGGGGTCCTACGAGCAGTACTTC,CASSEYQGSYEQYF
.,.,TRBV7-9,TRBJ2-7,TGTGCCAGCAGCCGTTCCCAAGACGAGCAGTACTTC,CASSRSQDEQYF
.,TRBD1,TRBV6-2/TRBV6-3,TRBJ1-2,TGTGCCAGCAGTGCCGGGGACAGGGGAAAGTGGGGCTACACCTTC,CASSAGDRGKWGYTF
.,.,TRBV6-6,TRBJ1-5,TGTGCCAGCCTCCTCTTCGGGAATCAGCCCCAGCATTTT,CASLLFGNQPQHF
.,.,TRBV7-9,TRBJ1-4,TGTGCCAGCAGCCCCCTTGCTGATAATGAAAAACTGTTTTTT,CASSPLADNEKLFF
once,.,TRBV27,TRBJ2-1,TGTGCCAGCAGTTTAATAGGCAGGGTCAATGAGCAGTTCTTC,CASSLIGRVNEQFF
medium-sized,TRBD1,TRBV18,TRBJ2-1,TGTGCCAGCTCACCGGGACAGGGGGTTGAGCAGTTCTTC,CASSPGQGVEQFF
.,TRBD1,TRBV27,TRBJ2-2,TGTGCCAGCAGTGCGGACAGGTCGAACACCGGGGAGCTGTTTTTT,CASSADRSNTGELFF
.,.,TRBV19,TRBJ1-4,TGTGCAACCCCCCGGGGGGCGACTAATGAAAAACTGTTTTTT,CATPRGATNEKLFF
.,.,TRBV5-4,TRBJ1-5,TGTGCCAGCAGCTTGGCAGGGGTCGATCAGCCCCAGCATTTT,CASSLAGVDQPQHF
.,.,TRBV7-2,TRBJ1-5,TGTGCCAGCAGCGCATGGGCATCGGGGAACCAGCCCCAGCATTTT,CASSAWASGNQPQHF
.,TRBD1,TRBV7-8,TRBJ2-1,TGTGCCAGCAGCCCCCCGACAGGGATTGTTATCAATGAGCAGTTCTTC,CASSPPTGIVINEQFF
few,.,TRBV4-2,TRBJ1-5,TGTGCCAGCAGCCCAAAAGTGGGGGAAGTTCAGCCCCAGCATTTT,CASSPKVGEVQPQHF
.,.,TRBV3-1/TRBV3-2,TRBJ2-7,TGTGCCAGCAGCCAAGGCAGGGATCGCGAGCAGTACTTC,CASSQGRDREQYF
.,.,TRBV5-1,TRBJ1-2,TGCGCCAGCAGCTTGGAAGAACTCAACTATGGCTACACCTTC,CASSLEELNYGYTF
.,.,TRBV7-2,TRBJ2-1,TGTGCCAGCAGCATTCTGACCGTAGGTGAGCAGTTCTTC,CASSILTVGEQFF
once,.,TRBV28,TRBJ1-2,TGTGCCAGCAGTTTATTCGGGAGAATCTATGGCTACACCTTC,CASSLFGRIYGYTF
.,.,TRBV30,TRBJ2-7,TGTGCCTGGAGTGTACGAGCCCAGCGGCTGGTGGCCCACGAGCAGTACTTC,CAWSVRAQRLVAHEQYF
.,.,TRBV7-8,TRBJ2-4,TGTGCCAGCAGCCCCGGACAGATTCTAGCCAAAAACATTCAGTACTTC,CASSPGQILAKNIQYF
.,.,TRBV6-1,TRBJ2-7,TGTGCCAGCAGTGAACAATCCCGCTCCTACGAGCAGTACTTC,CASSEQSRSYEQYF
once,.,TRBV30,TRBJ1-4,TGTGCCTCCAGTGGGGGGGTGGTTGAAAAACTGTTTTTT,CASSGGVVEKLFF
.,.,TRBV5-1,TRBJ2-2,TGCGCCAGCAGCTTGTTAGGATACACCGGGGAGCTGTTTTTT,CASSLLGYTGELFF
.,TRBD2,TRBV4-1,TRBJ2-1,TGCGCCAGCAGCCCCGCCGGGAATAGCGGGGGCTACAATGAGCAGTTCTTC,CASSPAGNSGGYNEQFF
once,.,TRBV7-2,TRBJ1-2,TGTGCCAGCAGCCCACAACAGGGCTACGGCTACACCTTC,CASSPQQGYGYTF
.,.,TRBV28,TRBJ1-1,TGTGCCAGCAGTTTAAGCCAGCCGAACACTGAAGCTTTCTTT,CASSLSQPNTEAFF
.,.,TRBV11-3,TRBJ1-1,TGTGCCAGTTCCTGGGGGGCGTTAACAGAAGCTTTCTTT,CASSWGALTEAFF
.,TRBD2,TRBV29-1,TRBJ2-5,TGCAGCGTTGAACTTAGCGGGGAGACCCAGTACTTC,CSVELSGETQYF
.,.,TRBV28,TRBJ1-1,TGTGCCAGCAGAATCGGGGAGAGAGCTTTCTTT,CASRIGERAFF
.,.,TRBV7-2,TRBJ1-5,TGTGCCAGCAGCTCCTCAGGGAGAACTCAGCCCCAGCATTTT,CASSSSGRTQPQHF
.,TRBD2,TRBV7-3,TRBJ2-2,TGTGCCAGCAGCTACTCACCACCACCGGGACTAGCGGGAGATCTTTCCGGGGAGCTGTTTTTT,CASSYSPPPGLAGDLSGELFF
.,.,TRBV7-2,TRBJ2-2,TGTGCCAGCAGCCAGTCGGGAGTAGGTTCTACCGGGGAGCTGTTTTTT,CASSQSGVGSTGELFF
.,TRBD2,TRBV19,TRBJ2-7,TGTGCCAGTAGTAAAGGGACTAGCGGTTCCTACGAGCAGTACTTC,CASSKGTSGSYEQYF
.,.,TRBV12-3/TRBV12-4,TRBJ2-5,TGTGCCAGCAGCCCCTCATCAGGGGAGACCCAGTACTTC,CASSPSSGETQYF
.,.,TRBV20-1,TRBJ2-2,TGCAGTGCTAGTGGTGAAGGCGGGAACACCGGGGAGCTGTTTTTT,CSASGEGGNTGELFF